What follows are 13 T cell receptor beta chains derived from one specimen sequenced in a study of T cells in Graves' hyperthyroidism and ophthalmopathy. Regions amplified from RNA transcripts were the TCR beta CDR3 regions. A first-round RT-PCR of the TCR CDR3 used the HTBI primer set. TCRdb reprocessed the multiplex PCR reads via MiXCR and lists one record per CDR3 protein. Of about 410,000 distinct CDR3 sequences in the sample, roughly 14% were seen once. The source material was blood. Every receptor here comes from a man between 18 and 29 years old with Graves' ophthalmopathy.

This chain uses TRBV4-1 with TRBJ2-6, with D hard to call. Deletions cut 1 base from V and 1 base from J, with 5 bases between. The CDR3 sequence is 15 residues long. Germline V gives CDR1 MGHRA, CDR2 YSYEKL. The CDR3 loop is CASSQAESGANVLTF. CDR3 DNA sequence: TGCGCCAGCAGCCAAGCGGAATCTGGGGCCAACGTCCTGACTTTC.

J is TRBJ2-7 and V is TRBV15, with D maybe TRBD1 (6 bases). The CDR3 totals 15 residues. Germline V gives CDR1 LNHNV, CDR2 YYDKDF (reference sequence). V lost 1 base and J 4 bases, leaving 14 bases between the germline ends. The CDR3 region is CATSRGGRVPYEQYF. For the CDR3, the DNA is TGTGCCACCAGCAGAGGGGGGCGGGTTCCGTACGAGCAGTACTTC.

This clonotype turned up a few times. The genes are TRBV13 and TRBJ1-4; 9 bases align to TRBD1. The CDR3 is made up of 16 amino acids. Trimming took 1 base from V and 6 from J; bases not matched to a gene: 6. CDR1 is PRHDT, CDR2 FYEKMQ, per germline (reference sequence). CDR3 bases: TGTGCCAGCAGCTTAGTTGGGGACAGGGCGGATGAAAAACTGTTTTTT. It specifies CASSLVGDRADEKLFF.

CDR3 in DNA: TGTGCCAGCAGCTTCGCCGGGGGGTACTCTGGAAACACCATATATTTT. It specifies CASSFAGGYSGNTIYF. This chain joins TRBV5-8 and TRBJ1-3, with a tentative D call TRBD1 (5 bases). V lost 2 bases and J lost 0, with 12 bases in between. The CDR3 length is 16 residues. CDR1 SGHTS and CDR2 YDEGEE come from the germline V gene.

As to this clonotype: A clone one base away is much larger, so this may be a read error. The chain couples TRBV19 to TRBJ1-5; D is perhaps TRBD1 (6 bases). Trimming shortened V by 1 base and J by 7 bases, and 17 bases separated the two germline ends. Germline CDR1 and CDR2: LNHDA and SQIVND (reference sequence). The CDR3 is 16 residues long. The CDR3, as DNA: TGTGCCAGTAGTATAGCCACCCCAGGGGTGCGACAGCCCCAGCATTTT. Protein: CASSIATPGVRQPQHF.

About this clonotype: One junction end disagrees with the germline gene, perhaps due to a read error. This chain links TRBV2 with TRBJ2-6, with a weak D call TRBD2 (7 bases). Germline CDR1 reads SNHLY; CDR2 reads FYNNEI. There are 16 residues in the CDR3. DNA of the CDR3: TGTGCCATGGGGGCGGGGGCCCTCTCTGGGGCCAGCGTCCTGACTTTC. It specifies CAMGAGALSGASVLTF.

The sample holds many counts of this clonotype. The chain has TRBV18 and TRBJ2-7, with TRBD1 as a possible D gene (5 bases). CDR3 length equals 13 residues. Trimming pared 2 bases from V and 5 bases from J, leaving 10 bases between. CDR1 and CDR2 (germline): KGHSH, LQKENI. CDR3 sequence reads: CASSPAGRDEQYF. CDR3 nucleotide sequence: TGTGCCAGCTCACCAGCTGGCAGGGACGAGCAGTACTTC.

This clonotype was seen many times. CDR3 protein: CASSEGSLNTEAFF. The CDR3, as DNA: TGCGCCAGCAGTGAAGGGAGTTTGAACACTGAAGCTTTCTTT. This chain links TRBV10-1 with TRBJ1-1; D call uncertain. Trimming cost V 3 bases and J 0 bases, with 8 bases left between them. CDR3 length equals 14 residues. Germline assignment: CDR1 WNHNN and CDR2 SYGVQD (reference sequence).

The chain couples TRBV12-3 or TRBV12-4 to TRBJ1-5, with 12 bases that match TRBD1. The CDR3 runs 19 residues. The V and J ends lost 1 base and 5 bases, in that order; junction bases with no gene match: 12. In DNA, the CDR3 is TGTGCCAGCAGTTTAGATATCCTGGGACAGGGGGCGAGCCATCAGCCCCAGCATTTT. Amino acid sequence: CASSLDILGQGASHQPQHF.

The gene calls are TRBV2 and TRBJ1-1; no firm D call. This CDR3 has 15 amino acids. Germline CDR1 SNHLY, CDR2 FYNNEI. The V and J ends lost 7 bases and 2 bases respectively, with 17 bases between them. For the CDR3, the DNA is TGTGCCAGCACAATAGGAGTAGGACTAAACACTGAAGCTTTCTTT. Protein sequence: CASTIGVGLNTEAFF.

This clonotype was counted between two and nine times. V usage is TRBV19 and J usage is TRBJ2-3, with no clear D. Trimming removed 4 bases at V and 5 bases at J, with 7 bases between. Germline CDR1 and CDR2: LNHDA and SQIVND (reference sequence). CDR3 length: 12 amino acids. DNA for the CDR3: TGTGCCAGTAGTAGTAGAGAAGATACGCAGTATTTT. Amino acids: CASSSREDTQYF.

Many counts were recorded for this clonotype. The rearrangement joins TRBV7-2 to TRBJ1-2, with a possible D match to TRBD1 (6 bases). CDR1 and CDR2 (germline): SGHTA, FQGNSA. V shed 6 bases and J shed 8 bases, with 19 bases lying between them. The CDR3 is 14 residues long. CDR3 sequence (DNA): TGTGCCAGCAGTCAAGGGGACACCGGGCGAGGCTACACCTTC. Amino acids: CASSQGDTGRGYTF.

The sample holds a few counts of this clonotype. The V call is TRBV7-2, the J call TRBJ1-4; D not resolved. Germline CDR1 is SGHTA and CDR2 is FQGNSA. Trimming took off 4 bases at V and 1 base at J, with 7 bases between the two ends. The CDR3 spans 14 residues. This CDR3 reads CASSSGLTNEKLFF. CDR3 DNA sequence: TGTGCCAGCAGCTCGGGGTTAACTAATGAAAAACTGTTTTTT.